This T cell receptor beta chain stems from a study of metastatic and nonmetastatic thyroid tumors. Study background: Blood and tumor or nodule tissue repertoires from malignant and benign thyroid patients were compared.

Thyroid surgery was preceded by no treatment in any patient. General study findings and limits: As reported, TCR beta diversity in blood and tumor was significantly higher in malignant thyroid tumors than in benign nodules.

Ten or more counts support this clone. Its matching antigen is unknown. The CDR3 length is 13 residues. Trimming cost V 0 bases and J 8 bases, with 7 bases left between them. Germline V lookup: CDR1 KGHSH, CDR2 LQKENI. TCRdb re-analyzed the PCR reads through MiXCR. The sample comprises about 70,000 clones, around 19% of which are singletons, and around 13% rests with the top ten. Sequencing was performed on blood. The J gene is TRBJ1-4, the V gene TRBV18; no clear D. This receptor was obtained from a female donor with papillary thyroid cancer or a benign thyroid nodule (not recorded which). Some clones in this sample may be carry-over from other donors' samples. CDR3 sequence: CASSPPVGEKLFF. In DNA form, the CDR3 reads TGTGCCAGCTCACCACCTGTTGGGGAAAAACTGTTTTTT.